What follows are 5 T cell receptor beta chains derived from one specimen sequenced in a study of cytomegalovirus exposure and HLA in healthy donors. PCR involved 60 Vbeta and 13 Jbeta primers. Generated by immunoSEQ multiplex PCR, the TCRdb table keeps only in-frame clones and is missing some. The sample shows some 69,000 clones, roughly two thirds of them seen only once. Specimen: PBMCs. Receptors originate from a male donor in good health and CMV-seropositive.

CDR3 region: CASSSGQGIAEAFF. The DNA of the CDR3 is TGTGCCAGCAGCTCGGGACAGGGAATAGCTGAAGCTTTCTTT. This chain connects TRBV9 to TRBJ1-1, with 9 bases that match TRBD1. The CDR3 extends over 14 amino acids. Germline CDR1 reads SGDLS; CDR2 reads YYNGEE. J was trimmed by 6 bases and V by 4 bases; bases with no gene match: 7.

The chain employs TRBV5-1 and TRBJ2-7, with 8 bases matching TRBD2. The V gene end was trimmed by 3 bases and the J gene end by 5 bases; junction bases not matched to a gene: 7. The CDR3 runs to 14 residues. Germline V gives CDR1 SGHRS, CDR2 YFSETQ. This CDR3 reads CASSSTAGAHEQYF. In DNA, the CDR3 is TGCGCCAGCAGCTCTACAGCGGGAGCCCACGAGCAGTACTTC.

The chain joins TRBV4-1 to TRBJ1-1; the match to TRBD1 covers 9 bases. V shed 7 bases and J 3 bases; nucleotides not matched to a gene: 3. Germline-derived CDR1 and CDR2 are MGHRA and YSYEKL. This CDR3 is built from 13 residues. This CDR3 is CASTGTGYTEAFF. In nucleotides, the CDR3 is TGCGCCAGCACGGGGACAGGGTACACTGAAGCTTTCTTT.

This chain's CDR3 is CASSLARATPGANVLTF. In DNA form, the CDR3 reads TGTGCCAGCAGCTTAGCCAGGGCAACCCCTGGGGCCAACGTCCTGACTTTC. The V call is TRBV7-6, the J call TRBJ2-6; D possibly corresponds to TRBD1 (5 bases). Trimming pared 0 bases from V and 2 bases from J, leaving 11 bases between. This CDR3 contains 17 residues. CDR1 is SGHVS and CDR2 is FNYEAQ in the germline V gene.

The gene calls are TRBV4-2 and TRBJ2-3, with TRBD2 identical over 7 bases. Looked up from germline, CDR1 is LGHNA and CDR2 is YNFKEQ. J gave up 4 bases and V 4 bases, and 5 bases lay outside the gene matches. The CDR3 sequence is 14 residues long. CDR3 in DNA: TGTGCCAGCAGCCGGGCGGGAGAGGCAGATACGCAGTATTTT. Translating gives CASSRAGEADTQYF.